These 30 T cell receptor beta chains came from one sample sequenced in a study of T cell responses to AZD1222 COVID-19 vaccine. The repertoire was sequenced with immunoSEQ multiplex PCR; TCRdb's copy has only in-frame clones and lacks some. The top ten clones hold about 27% of a sample with 100,000 to 150,000 clones, approximately 88% of them seen once. Sample: peripheral blood, taken on day 0 of AZD1222 vaccination. These receptors originate from an adult in good health.

The rearrangement uses TRBV3-1 (or the pseudogene TRBV3-2) and TRBJ1-6; no definite D call. Germline V gene lookup returns CDR1 LGHDT and CDR2 YNNKEL (reference sequence). V was trimmed by 0 bases and J by 7 bases, leaving 4 bases between them. The CDR3 is 13 amino acids. CDR3 residues: CASSQEPNSPLHF. The CDR3 DNA is TGTGCCAGCAGCCAAGAGCCCAATTCACCCCTCCACTTT.

This clone was recorded only once. This chain uses TRBV6-1 with TRBJ1-2; possibly TRBD1 for D (6 bases). Germline CDR1 and CDR2: MNHNS and SASEGT. The CDR3 has 15 residues. V was clipped by 2 bases and J by 4 bases, with 14 bases between them. The CDR3, as DNA: TGTGCCAGCAGTGAAAATCAGGGGCTAGGCTATGGCTACACCTTC. This gives the protein CASSENQGLGYGYTF.

This rearrangement joins TRBV19 to TRBJ1-5, with no clear D. V lost 1 base to trimming and J lost 5 bases, with 12 bases between them. The CDR3 is 15 amino acids. The germline V gene has CDR1 LNHDA and CDR2 SQIVND (reference sequence). CDR3 sequence (DNA): TGTGCCAGTAGTATAGGGGCAGTGCGGGATCAGCCCCAGCATTTT. As protein: CASSIGAVRDQPQHF.

The J gene is TRBJ1-1, the V gene TRBV7-9; D is ambiguous. The ends were cut back, 5 bases at V and 2 bases at J, with 6 bases in the middle. Germline lookup yields CDR1 SEHNR and CDR2 FQNEAQ (reference sequence). The CDR3 sequence is 12 residues long. The DNA of the CDR3 is TGTGCCAGCAGCAAAGATAACACTGAAGCTTTCTTT. Amino acids: CASSKDNTEAFF. The complete variable domain, with remaining parts taken from reference TRBV7-9 and TRBJ1-1, reads DTGVSQNPRHKITKRGQNVTFRCDPISEHNRLYWYRQTLGQGPEFLTYFQNEAQLEKSRLLSDRFSAERPKGSFSTLEIQRTEQGDSAMYLCASSKDNTEAFFGQGTRLTVV.

The CDR3 bases are TGTGCCAGCAGCCCTCGCAGGACAGGGGGCTCGGATGAGCAGTTCTTC. It translates to CASSPRRTGGSDEQFF. V is TRBV5-8 and J is TRBJ2-1; the match to TRBD1 covers 11 bases. Germline assignment: CDR1 SGHTS and CDR2 YDEGEE. Germline trimming cut 4 bases from V and 8 bases from J; bases unmatched to any gene: 11. The CDR3 has 16 residues.

J is TRBJ1-6 and V is TRBV6-5; TRBD1 aligns across 7 bases. The CDR3 has 16 amino acids. Trimming took 2 bases from V and 5 from J; bases not matched to a gene: 6. Per germline, CDR1 MNHEY and CDR2 SVGAGI. CDR3 sequence (DNA): TGTGCCAGCAGTTACCTTCCTGGGACAGATAATTCACCCCTCCACTTT. Protein sequence: CASSYLPGTDNSPLHF.

The chain combines TRBV2 with TRBJ2-5; D unresolved. The V and J ends lost 7 bases and 2 bases respectively, with 5 bases between them. Germline CDR1 SNHLY, CDR2 FYNNEI. The CDR3 length is 11 residues. This chain's CDR3 is CASTGQETQYF. The CDR3 DNA reads as TGTGCCAGCACTGGTCAAGAGACCCAGTACTTC.

The chain joins TRBV6-5 to TRBJ2-6; maybe TRBD2 (5 bases). The CDR3 is made up of 15 amino acids. V was clipped by 5 bases and J by 2 bases, with 10 bases between them. The germline gives CDR1 MNHEY, CDR2 SVGAGI. DNA for the CDR3: TGTGCCAGCAGTCCACCGGGGACTGGGGCCAACGTCCTGACTTTC. It is translated as CASSPPGTGANVLTF.

The table lists this clone with a count of one. The rearrangement uses TRBV6-2 or TRBV6-3 and TRBJ1-2; D may be TRBD1 (6 bases). Trimming pared 2 bases from V and 7 bases from J, leaving 14 bases between. The CDR3 length is 14 residues. Germline CDR1 and CDR2: MNHEY and SVGEGT. CDR3 DNA sequence: TGTGCCAGCAGTTACGGGGACACCTTCCGTGGCTACACCTTC. It specifies CASSYGDTFRGYTF.

V is TRBV5-5 and J is TRBJ2-7; a weak D match, TRBD2 (5 bases). Germline loops: CDR1 SGHKS, CDR2 YYEKEE (reference sequence). Between the trimmed V and J ends, which lost 3 bases and 1 base, there was a span of 14 bases. CDR3 length equals 15 residues. CDR3 sequence: CASSSLAGVSYEQYF. CDR3 in DNA: TGTGCCAGCAGCTCCCTGGCGGGTGTATCCTACGAGCAGTACTTC.

V and J are TRBV6-5 and TRBJ1-5; the D is unclear. CDR1 and CDR2 from the germline V gene are MNHEY and SVGAGI. The germline V and J ends were trimmed by 5 bases and 0 bases, with 11 bases remaining between them. The CDR3 contains 15 residues. CDR3 protein: CASSPTRTSNQPQHF. As DNA, the CDR3 is TGTGCCAGCAGTCCCACTAGAACTAGCAATCAGCCCCAGCATTTT.

Concerning this clone: The junction differs from germline at one of its ends, possibly a read error. This sequence joins TRBV10-2 and TRBJ1-6; a possible D gene is TRBD1 (6 bases). The CDR3 extends over 13 amino acids. Germline V gene sequence: CDR1 WSHSY, CDR2 SAAADI. The CDR3 nucleotides are TGCGCCAGCAGTGTAGACAGGAGTTCAACCCTCCACTTT. Translated: CASSVDRSSTLHF.

The chain has TRBV4-1 and TRBJ2-2; the D is unclear. The CDR3 loop spans 14 amino acids. CDR1 MGHRA and CDR2 YSYEKL come from the germline V gene. The V end was cut by 3 bases, the J end by 3 bases, with 8 bases between. CDR3 in amino acids: CASSHGFDTGELFF. In DNA form, the CDR3 reads TGCGCCAGCAGCCACGGGTTTGACACCGGGGAGCTGTTTTTT.

The J gene is TRBJ2-3, the V gene TRBV28; tentative D call: TRBD2 (6 bases). CDR3 length equals 16 residues. V was cut by 4 bases and J by 0 bases, with 14 bases left in between. Germline CDR1 MDHEN, CDR2 SYDVKM. This chain's CDR3 is CASSSVHGGSTDTQYF. DNA of the CDR3: TGTGCCAGCAGTTCTGTGCATGGGGGGAGCACAGATACGCAGTATTTT.

The chain employs TRBV21-1 and TRBJ2-5; no DNA check was done on the table's D call, TRBD1. TRBV21-1 is labeled a pseudogene. The CDR3 extends over 16 amino acids. CDR3 nucleotide sequence: TGTGCCAGCAGCAAAGAGGGACAGGGGACGGAAGAGACCCAGTACTTC. It translates to CASSKEGQGTEETQYF.

CDR3 coding DNA: TGTGCCAGCAGCCCCCAAGGCGCGTCACCCCTCCACTTT. Amino acid sequence: CASSPQGASPLHF. V and J are TRBV3-1 (or the pseudogene TRBV3-2) and TRBJ1-6; D is uncertain. Trimming stripped 4 bases from V and 10 bases from J, with 11 bases between. Germline loops: CDR1 LGHDT, CDR2 YNNKEL (reference sequence). The CDR3 contains 13 residues.

V usage is TRBV3-1 (or the pseudogene TRBV3-2) and J usage is TRBJ1-1, with D unclear. V was cut by 1 base and J by 7 bases, with 10 bases left in between. The CDR3 consists of 13 residues. CDR1 and CDR2 from the germline V gene are LGHDT and YNNKEL (reference sequence). The CDR3 nucleotides read TGTGCCAGCAGCCAAGGCCTTTGGGGTGAAGCTTTCTTT. The encoded protein is CASSQGLWGEAFF.

V usage is TRBV7-2 and J usage is TRBJ1-2, with D possibly TRBD1 on 5 matching bases. The germline V gene has CDR1 SGHTA and CDR2 FQGNSA. V lost 4 bases and J lost 8, with 14 bases in between. The CDR3 is made up of 13 amino acids. CDR3 region: CASSSGTFGGYTF. As DNA, the CDR3 is TGTGCCAGCAGCTCCGGGACCTTTGGAGGCTACACCTTC. The whole variable domain, remainder taken from reference TRBV7-2 and TRBJ1-2, is GAGVSQSPSNKVTEKGKDVELRCDPISGHTALYWYRQSLGQGLEFLIYFQGNSAPDKSGLPSDRFSAERTGGSVSTLTIQRTQQEDSAVYLCASSSGTFGGYTFGSGTRLTVV.

A single count supports this clone. The chain joins TRBV9 to TRBJ2-7, with TRBD2 matching over 7 bases. Trimming cost V 1 base and J 2 bases; bases outside gene matches: 6. The CDR3 covers 15 residues. Per the germline V gene, CDR1 is SGDLS and CDR2 is YYNGEE. The CDR3 DNA reads as TGTGCCAGCAGCGTAAGTGCTAGCGGAACCTACGAGCAGTACTTC. This sequence encodes CASSVSASGTYEQYF.

Only a few counts were recorded for this clone. V gene TRBV9 combines with J gene TRBJ2-2; weak D call: TRBD1 (6 bases). The V and J ends lost 0 bases and 7 bases respectively, with 13 bases between them. CDR1 SGDLS and CDR2 YYNGEE come from the germline V gene. CDR3 length equals 15 residues. As DNA, the CDR3 is TGTGCCAGCAGCGTAGCAGGGGCTGGGATCGGGGAGCTGTTTTTT. Its translation is CASSVAGAGIGELFF. Using reference TRBV9 and TRBJ2-2 for the parts outside the CDR3, the full variable domain is DSGVTQTPKHLITATGQRVTLRCSPRSGDLSVYWYQQSLDQGLQFLIQYYNGEERAKGNILERFSAQQFPDLHSELNLSSLELGDSALYFCASSVAGAGIGELFFGEGSRLTVL.

CDR3 nucleotide sequence: TGTGCCAGCAGCCCGGGAGCCGCGAACACTGAAGCTTTCTTT. As protein: CASSPGAANTEAFF. This chain connects TRBV7-3 to TRBJ1-1, with D hard to call. The V end was cut by 5 bases, the J end by 1 base, with 11 bases between. Germline CDR1 reads SGHTA; CDR2 reads FQGTGA. This CDR3 region has 14 residues.

V gene TRBV10-3 combines with J gene TRBJ1-1; 10 bases line up with TRBD1. The CDR3 is 13 amino acids. CDR1 and CDR2 from the germline V gene are ENHRY and SYGVKD. Trimming took 11 bases from V and 7 from J; bases not matched to a gene: 10. This CDR3 reads CAVKGTGDNEAFF. The CDR3 DNA is TGTGCCGTGAAAGGGACAGGGGACAATGAAGCTTTCTTT.

CDR3: CSASAVQGGSLLFF. Here the CDR3 DNA reads TGCAGTGCTAGTGCGGTGCAGGGGGGTTCTCTCCTGTTCTTC. The chain joins TRBV20-1 to TRBJ2-1, with TRBD1 as a possible D gene (7 bases). V lost 3 bases to trimming and J lost 15 bases, with 24 bases between them. CDR3 length equals 14 residues. In germline, CDR1 is DFQATT, CDR2 SNEGSKA (reference sequence).

This clone was observed a handful of times. The chain uses TRBV12-3 or TRBV12-4 and TRBJ1-1, with unresolved D. The CDR3 extends over 13 amino acids. Trimming removed 3 bases from V and 5 bases from J, with 10 bases in between. The CDR3 DNA follows: TGTGCCAGCAGTTTTAAGGGTGGGACTGAAGCTTTCTTT. Encoded protein: CASSFKGGTEAFF.

The chain carries TRBV29-1 and TRBJ2-1, with D unclear. Germline V gene data show CDR1 as SQVTM and CDR2 as ANQGSEA. The CDR3 is 11 amino acids. The ends were cut back, 6 bases at V and 8 bases at J, with 11 bases in the middle. The CDR3 spells CSVRWGHEQFF. In nucleotides, the CDR3 is TGCAGCGTCCGGTGGGGTCATGAGCAGTTCTTC.

The CDR3 sequence is CAWSLSPLNIQYF. Here the CDR3 DNA reads TGTGCCTGGAGTCTTAGCCCTCTAAACATTCAGTACTTC. This rearrangement joins TRBV30 to TRBJ2-4, with no clear D. The germline CDR1 and CDR2 sequences are GTSNPN and SVGIG (reference sequence). There are 13 residues in the CDR3. Trimming shortened V by 2 bases and J by 6 bases, and 11 bases separated the two germline ends.

This clone was counted a single time. V and J are TRBV12-3 or TRBV12-4 and TRBJ2-5; 7 nucleotides match TRBD1. This CDR3 contains 13 residues. With 2 bases clipped from V and 5 bases from J, the junction kept 2 bases outside the gene matches. This chain's CDR3 is CASSLSDRETQYF. CDR3 coding DNA: TGTGCCAGCAGTTTATCGGACAGGGAGACCCAGTACTTC.

This rearrangement joins TRBV7-9 to TRBJ2-2; 11 nucleotides match TRBD2. The CDR3 is 16 amino acids. Per germline, CDR1 SEHNR and CDR2 FQNEAQ (reference sequence). Unmatched junction bases numbered 6, after V lost 4 bases and J lost 5 bases. The CDR3 loop is CASSYQTSGKTGELFF. The CDR3 DNA reads as TGTGCCAGCAGCTATCAGACTAGCGGGAAGACCGGGGAGCTGTTTTTT. Variable domain in full (rest from reference TRBV7-9 and TRBJ2-2): DTGVSQNPRHKITKRGQNVTFRCDPISEHNRLYWYRQTLGQGPEFLTYFQNEAQLEKSRLLSDRFSAERPKGSFSTLEIQRTEQGDSAMYLCASSYQTSGKTGELFFGEGSRLTVL.

V usage is TRBV18 and J usage is TRBJ2-1; D is ambiguous. CDR3 size: 14 residues. Germline loops: CDR1 KGHSH, CDR2 LQKENI. Trimming stripped 1 base from V and 9 bases from J, with 13 bases between. In DNA, the CDR3 is TGTGCCAGCTCACCACAGCTAGAGACCACTGAGCAGTTCTTC. Its protein is CASSPQLETTEQFF.

The V gene is TRBV20-1, the J gene TRBJ2-7, with D possibly TRBD2 on 5 matching bases. Germline lookup yields CDR1 DFQATT and CDR2 SNEGSKA (reference sequence). The ends were cut back, 3 bases at V and 6 bases at J, with 12 bases in the middle. The CDR3 is 12 amino acids. Written as DNA, the CDR3 is TGCAGTGCTAGTCTCCCCGGACTCGAGCAGTACTTC. This gives the protein CSASLPGLEQYF.